These 16 T cell receptor beta chains came from one sample sequenced in a study of OX40 agonist ivuxolimab in advanced cancers. This table comes from immunoSEQ multiplex PCR, and its TCRdb copy is limited to in-frame clones, with some not included. In the table there are about 43,000 clones, around 87% of which are singletons. The specimen comprised CD4+ or CD8+ T cells sorted from blood, sampled in a trial of the OX40 agonist ivuxolimab. The receptors were sampled from an adult with an advanced solid tumor such as melanoma, head and neck, liver or kidney cancer.

This clone occurred a few times. The chain combines TRBV9 with TRBJ2-2; D is unclear. V lost 6 bases, J lost 2 bases, and 5 bases lay in between. Germline values: CDR1 SGDLS, CDR2 YYNGEE. CDR3 size: 12 residues. This CDR3 is CASMANTGELFF. DNA of the CDR3: TGTGCCAGCATGGCAAACACCGGGGAGCTGTTTTTT.

This clone occurred once. The chain employs TRBV5-5 and TRBJ1-3, with 8 bases aligning to TRBD1. V shed 4 bases, J shed 4 bases, and the junction held 7 bases outside the gene matches. The CDR3 loop spans 15 amino acids. Germline assignment: CDR1 SGHKS and CDR2 YYEKEE (reference sequence). The CDR3 reads CASSLQGARGNTIYF. The CDR3 nucleotides are TGTGCCAGCAGCCTCCAGGGGGCGCGGGGAAACACCATATATTTT.

CDR3: CASSEQEGQPQHF. DNA of the CDR3: TGTGCCAGCAGTGAGCAGGAAGGACAGCCCCAGCATTTT. This chain links TRBV2 with TRBJ1-5; the D is unclear. Trimming left V 3 bases short and J 7 bases short, with 10 bases between. CDR1 SNHLY and CDR2 FYNNEI come from the germline V gene. The CDR3 spans 13 residues.

The genes are TRBV2 and TRBJ1-6; D unresolved. The CDR3 is 14 residues long. Trimming shortened V by 7 bases and J by 4 bases, and 11 bases separated the two germline ends. CDR1 and CDR2 (germline): SNHLY, FYNNEI. DNA of the CDR3: TGTGCCAGCACCCTTGATTCTTATAATTCACCCCTCCACTTT. Translated: CASTLDSYNSPLHF.

The gene calls are TRBV11-2 and TRBJ2-7, with 8 positions matching TRBD2. Trimming cost V 3 bases and J 2 bases; bases outside gene matches: 6. The CDR3 extends over 15 amino acids. Germline V lookup: CDR1 SGHAT, CDR2 FQNNGV. The CDR3 loop is CASSFTSGSTYEQYF. The CDR3 coding sequence is TGTGCCAGCAGCTTTACGAGCGGGAGTACCTACGAGCAGTACTTC.

The chain employs TRBV14 and TRBJ2-1; D is unclear. V shed 3 bases and J shed 10 bases, with 10 bases lying between them. CDR1 SGHDN and CDR2 FVKESK come from the germline V gene. The CDR3 length is 12 residues. CDR3 loop: CASSQTRSEQFF. The CDR3, as DNA: TGTGCCAGCAGCCAGACAAGGAGCGAGCAGTTCTTC.

V is TRBV10-3 and J is TRBJ2-3, with a possible D match to TRBD2 (6 bases). This CDR3 region has 16 residues. Germline V gives CDR1 ENHRY, CDR2 SYGVKD. With 0 bases removed from V and 9 bases from J, the gap between germline ends came to 19 bases. CDR3: CAISESIHGSGRTQYF. The CDR3 DNA reads as TGTGCCATCAGTGAGTCGATACACGGGAGTGGGAGGACGCAGTATTTT.

The genes are TRBV7-2 and TRBJ2-3; no definite D call. Trimming removed 1 base at V and 10 bases at J, with 6 bases between. The CDR3 is 11 amino acids. Germline V gene sequence: CDR1 SGHTA, CDR2 FQGNSA. The CDR3 region is CASSLGYAQYF. The CDR3 DNA follows: TGTGCCAGCAGCTTAGGGTATGCGCAGTATTTT.

The chain couples TRBV28 to TRBJ2-1, with D perhaps TRBD1 (6 bases). There are 18 residues in the CDR3. Trimming shortened V by 1 base and J by 3 bases, and 19 bases separated the two germline ends. The germline V gene has CDR1 MDHEN and CDR2 SYDVKM. CDR3 in DNA: TGTGCCAGCAGTTTATCCCCGGGGTTAGGGACACTCTACAATGAGCAGTTCTTC. It encodes CASSLSPGLGTLYNEQFF.

The chain carries TRBV19 and TRBJ2-3, with 10 bases lining up with TRBD2. The CDR3 spans 14 residues. V gave up 5 bases and J gave up 2 bases; unmatched junction bases: 1. Looked up from germline, CDR1 is LNHDA and CDR2 is SQIVND (reference sequence). The CDR3 spells CASSLAGATDTQYF. CDR3 bases: TGTGCCAGTAGTCTAGCGGGAGCCACAGATACGCAGTATTTT.

The gene calls are TRBV14 and TRBJ1-1; weak D call: TRBD1 (5 bases). CDR1 and CDR2 (germline): SGHDN, FVKESK. This CDR3 spans 15 amino acids. V was clipped by 1 base and J by 0 bases, with 9 bases between them. The CDR3 sequence is CASSQGGTLNTEAFF. In DNA, the CDR3 is TGTGCCAGCAGCCAAGGGGGGACCCTGAACACTGAAGCTTTCTTT.

The chain recombines TRBV28 with TRBJ1-2; 8 positions agree with TRBD1. Losses at the gene ends were 6 bases for V and 6 bases for J; bases not matched to a gene: 9. The V gene's germline CDR1 is MDHEN and CDR2 SYDVKM. The CDR3 is made up of 14 amino acids. CDR3 nucleotide sequence: TGTGCCAGCAGCTCCTCCGGGACAGGAGATGGCTACACCTTC. This translates into CASSSSGTGDGYTF.

This chain uses TRBV5-4 with TRBJ1-5; weak D call: TRBD1 (5 bases). The CDR3 spans 14 residues. The germline gives CDR1 SGHNT, CDR2 YYREEE (reference sequence). V dropped 4 bases and J dropped 4 bases, with 12 bases sitting between them. The DNA of the CDR3 is TGTGCCAGCAGCATTCAGGGACTAAATCAGCCCCAGCATTTT. It yields the protein CASSIQGLNQPQHF.

The chain recombines TRBV4-1 with TRBJ1-3; no reliable D call. Germline-derived CDR1 and CDR2 are MGHRA and YSYEKL. Trimming removed 4 bases at V and 2 bases at J, with 12 bases between. There are 15 residues in the CDR3. The CDR3 is CASSPVGRAGNTIYF. The CDR3 DNA reads TGCGCCAGCAGCCCCGTGGGTCGGGCTGGAAACACCATATATTTT.

The chain has TRBV2 and TRBJ2-1, with D maybe TRBD2 (5 bases). Germline V CDR1 and CDR2: SNHLY, FYNNEI. Trimming removed 4 bases at V and 4 bases at J, with 11 bases between. The CDR3 totals 14 residues. The CDR3 nucleotides are TGTGCCAGCAGTGGAAGTAGCGTTTACAATGAGCAGTTCTTC. Its protein product is CASSGSSVYNEQFF.

V gene TRBV6-4 combines with J gene TRBJ1-5, with D unclear. Per the germline V gene, CDR1 is MRHNA and CDR2 is SNTAGT. Trimming shortened V by 4 bases and J by 4 bases, and 5 bases separated the two germline ends. The CDR3 contains 12 residues. The CDR3 protein is CASSAGNQPQHF. Written as DNA, the CDR3 is TGTGCCAGCAGTGCGGGAAATCAGCCCCAGCATTTT.